This T cell receptor (beta chain) was observed in a study of blood T cell repertoires in COVID-19. The germline V gene encodes CDR1 SGHNT and CDR2 YYREEE (reference sequence). V dropped 4 bases and J dropped 0 bases, with 9 bases sitting between them. The CDR3 loop spans 14 amino acids. Profiling relied on immunoSEQ multiplex PCR, and the TCRdb table lists in-frame clones only, not all of them. The sample holds more than 200,000 clones, 88% seen once. The sample comprised peripheral blood. V usage is TRBV5-4 and J usage is TRBJ2-3, with a possible D match to TRBD1 (6 bases). The clonotype was recovered from a woman younger than 45 with COVID-19, enrolled during active disease. CDR3 in DNA: TGTGCCAGCAGCACCACAGGGAGCACAGATACGCAGTATTTT. Amino acid sequence: CASSTTGSTDTQYF.